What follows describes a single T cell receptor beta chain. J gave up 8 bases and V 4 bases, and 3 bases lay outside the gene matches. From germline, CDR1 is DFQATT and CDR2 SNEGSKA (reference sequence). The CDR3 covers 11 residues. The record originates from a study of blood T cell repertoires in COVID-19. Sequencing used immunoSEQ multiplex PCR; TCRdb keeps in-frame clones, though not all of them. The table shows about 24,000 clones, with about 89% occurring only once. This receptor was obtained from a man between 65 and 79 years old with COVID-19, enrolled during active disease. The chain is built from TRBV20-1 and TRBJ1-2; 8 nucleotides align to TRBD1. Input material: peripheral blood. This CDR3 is CSAMTGDGYTF. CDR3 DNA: TGCAGTGCTATGACAGGGGACGGCTACACCTTC.